This T cell receptor (beta chain) was captured in a study of T cell responses to AZD1222 COVID-19 vaccine. TCRdb keeps only in-frame clones here, not all; method: immunoSEQ multiplex PCR. The table lists under 170,000 clones, about nine tenths of them singletons. Note on this clone: Its antigen is not identified.

This CDR3 has 15 residues. Germline CDR1 is SEHNR and CDR2 is FQNEAQ (reference sequence). V was trimmed by 1 base and J by 6 bases, leaving 13 bases between them. Study findings and constraints: Regions 160-218 and 743-854 held dominance among vaccine-associated CD4 TCRs, which spanned spike.

The source material was peripheral blood, sampled 28 days after the second AZD1222 dose. J is TRBJ1-5 and V is TRBV7-9, with D possibly matching TRBD1 (5 bases). The receptor was derived from an adult who received the AZD1222 COVID-19 vaccine. The CDR3 DNA sequence: TGTGCCAGCAGCTTAGGGGGCCCGGGTGGTCAGCCCCAGCATTTT. This encodes CASSLGGPGGQPQHF.